What follows are 23 T cell receptor beta chains derived from one specimen sequenced in a study of early T cells in non-severe SARS-CoV-2 infection (dated by TCRdb to the early 2020s). Library preparation used 5' RACE. The reads were generated on a NextSeq 500. Clones were called with MiXCR by TCRdb after fastp trimmed the public reads at Q25, and only in-frame beta chains were retained. Under each unique CDR3 protein, matching rows form one entry showing the most common genes and DNA. The sample profile shows 45,000 to 70,000 distinct CDR3 sequences; approximately 6.2% of them were found once. The ten largest clones add up to approximately 4.1% of the sample. The sample taken for sequencing was whole blood. These receptors came from an adult who was a healthcare worker with PCR-confirmed SARS-CoV-2 infection or an uninfected control (not recorded which).

This clonotype was counted many times. The chain employs TRBV7-2 and TRBJ2-1; TRBD2 matches at 7 bases. The CDR3 consists of 16 residues. V gave up 5 bases and J gave up 0 bases; unmatched junction bases: 7. CDR1 SGHTA and CDR2 FQGNSA come from the germline V gene. The CDR3 DNA follows: TGTGCCAGCAGCCACACTAGCGTCCTCTCCTACAATGAGCAGTTCTTC. This gives the protein CASSHTSVLSYNEQFF.

This chain uses TRBV27 with TRBJ1-6, with D unclear. The V gene lost 4 bases and the J gene lost 9 bases, with 22 bases spanning the gap. The germline V gene has CDR1 MNHEY and CDR2 SMNVEV (reference sequence). CDR3 size: 17 residues. CDR3 sequence reads: CASSSAPRPRAGSPLHF. CDR3 DNA: TGTGCCAGCAGTTCCGCCCCTCGCCCGCGGGCAGGTTCACCCCTCCACTTT.

This clonotype was detected ten times or more. The CDR3 spells CASSAGLAGGSSTQYF. CDR3 DNA: TGTGCCAGCAGCGCGGGACTAGCGGGGGGATCTAGTACGCAGTATTTT. The V call is TRBV11-3, the J call TRBJ2-3, with TRBD2 identical over 15 bases. V gave up 5 bases and J gave up 8 bases; unmatched junction bases: 8. In germline, CDR1 is SGHNT, CDR2 YENEEA. This CDR3 comprises 16 residues.

This clonotype was counted at least ten times. The chain carries TRBV12-3 or TRBV12-4 and TRBJ1-3, with 7 bases lining up with TRBD1. J gave up 2 bases and V 6 bases, and 10 bases lay outside the gene matches. The CDR3 loop spans 16 amino acids. The DNA of the CDR3 is TGTGCCAGCAGCCACGAGACAGGGCTAACTGGAAACACCATATATTTT. Translated, it gives CASSHETGLTGNTIYF.

This clonotype has at least ten counts. The chain has TRBV12-3 or TRBV12-4 and TRBJ1-5; D is uncertain. Trimming took 3 bases from V and 3 from J, leaving 0 bases between them. The CDR3 is made up of 11 amino acids. The CDR3 loop reads CASSFNQPQHF. CDR3 nucleotide sequence: TGTGCCAGCAGTTTCAATCAGCCCCAGCATTTT.

Written as DNA, the CDR3 is TGTGCCAGCCTCGACAGAAACTATGGCTACACCTTC. Protein sequence: CASLDRNYGYTF. V and J are TRBV2 and TRBJ1-2; weak D call: TRBD1 (5 bases). V was clipped by 8 bases and J by 2 bases, with 9 bases between them. The CDR3 runs to 12 residues. Per germline, CDR1 SNHLY and CDR2 FYNNEI. Combining the CDR3 with reference TRBV2 and TRBJ1-2 gives the whole variable domain EPEVTQTPSHQVTQMGQEVILRCVPISNHLYFYWYRQILGQKVEFLVSFYNNEISEKSEIFDDQFSVERPDGSNFTLKIRSTKLEDSAMYFCASLDRNYGYTFGSGTRLTVV.

The chain carries TRBV11-2 and TRBJ2-4; D may be TRBD2 (5 bases). The CDR3 consists of 13 residues. V dropped 4 bases and J dropped 7 bases, with 11 bases sitting between them. Germline CDR1 SGHAT, CDR2 FQNNGV. CDR3 coding DNA: TGTGCCAGCAGCTACGGGGAACGGAACATTCAGTACTTC. This encodes CASSYGERNIQYF.

This clonotype was seen at least ten times. This chain links TRBV24-1 with TRBJ1-4; D may be TRBD1 (6 bases). V lost 4 bases to trimming and J lost 5 bases, with 13 bases between them. Looked up from germline, CDR1 is KGHDR and CDR2 is SFDVKD. This CDR3 has 15 residues. The DNA of the CDR3 is TGTGCCACCAGTGACACGGACAGCGGCAATGAAAAACTGTTTTTT. It is translated as CATSDTDSGNEKLFF.

The sample holds many counts of this clonotype. The chain is built from TRBV6-5 and TRBJ2-3; a possible D gene is TRBD2 (7 bases). The germline V and J ends were trimmed by 8 bases and 6 bases, with 18 bases remaining between them. The CDR3 extends over 14 amino acids. The germline gives CDR1 MNHEY, CDR2 SVGAGI. CDR3 DNA sequence: TGTGCCAGCTCGATACGGGGGGCCCAGGATACGCAGTATTTT. Amino acids: CASSIRGAQDTQYF.

This clonotype was detected ten times or more. The chain employs TRBV6-2 or TRBV6-3 and TRBJ1-1, with a tentative D call TRBD1 (6 bases). The CDR3 is 12 residues long. Deletions cut 7 bases from V and 5 bases from J, with 11 bases between. Germline CDR1 reads MNHEY; CDR2 reads SVGEGT. CDR3 in amino acids: CASTTGLTEAFF. The CDR3 DNA follows: TGTGCCAGCACCACAGGGTTGACTGAAGCTTTCTTT.

J is TRBJ1-6 and V is TRBV5-5; TRBD1 matches at 12 bases. Germline V CDR1 and CDR2: SGHKS, YYEKEE (reference sequence). V lost 2 bases, J lost 13 bases, and 4 bases stayed unmatched. The CDR3 loop spans 14 amino acids. The CDR3 is CASSFGTGGSPLHF. The DNA of the CDR3 is TGTGCCAGCAGCTTCGGGACAGGGGGCTCTCCCCTCCACTTT.

This clonotype was picked up many times. The chain combines TRBV7-8 with TRBJ1-3, with D unclear. V lost 2 bases to trimming and J lost 0 bases, with 11 bases between them. The CDR3 is 16 residues long. Germline values: CDR1 SGHVS, CDR2 FQNEAQ. The CDR3 here is CASSLIRRNSGNTIYF. DNA of the CDR3: TGTGCCAGCAGCTTAATTCGGCGGAACTCTGGAAACACCATATATTTT.

This clonotype was seen many times. An end of the junction differs from the germline gene, which may be a read error. This chain joins TRBV6-5 and TRBJ1-6; TRBD1 might be the D (5 bases). Germline V CDR1 and CDR2: MNHEY, SVGAGI. The CDR3 spans 15 residues. CDR3 nucleotides: TGTGCCAGCAGTTACTCCGACAGTCCCCCTTCACCCCTCCATTTT. Its translation is CASSYSDSPPSPLHF.

This clonotype was seen at least ten times. The chain employs TRBV30 and TRBJ1-6; possible D gene TRBD1, 6 bases. V lost 8 bases and J 9 bases, leaving 17 bases between the germline ends. The CDR3 has 13 amino acids. Germline CDR1 and CDR2: GTSNPN and SVGIG (reference sequence). The DNA of the CDR3 is TGTGCCCTGGTGCGGGGGGCAGGTTCACCCCTCCACTTT. Amino acids: CALVRGAGSPLHF.

This clonotype was seen a handful of times. V usage is TRBV12-3 or TRBV12-4 and J usage is TRBJ2-3, with D hard to call. The V and J ends lost 9 bases and 5 bases respectively, with 0 bases between them. The CDR3 contains 8 residues. DNA of the CDR3: TGTGCCAGAGATACGCAGTATTTT. Its translation is CARDTQYF.

This clonotype was seen many times. The chain combines TRBV29-1 with TRBJ1-4; TRBD1 might be the D (6 bases). CDR1 SQVTM and CDR2 ANQGSEA come from the germline V gene. CDR3 size: 13 residues. Between the trimmed V and J ends, which lost 7 bases and 3 bases, there was a span of 12 bases. CDR3 sequence: CSAGQHPNEKLFF. CDR3 DNA: TGCAGCGCTGGACAGCACCCTAATGAAAAACTGTTTTTT.

The gene calls are TRBV19 and TRBJ1-3; maybe TRBD1 (5 bases). Germline V gene lookup returns CDR1 LNHDA and CDR2 SQIVND (reference sequence). This CDR3 has 14 amino acids. The V and J ends lost 5 bases and 2 bases respectively, with 10 bases between them. This chain's CDR3 is CASSAGVAGNTIYF. The CDR3 DNA follows: TGTGCCAGTAGTGCGGGGGTTGCTGGAAACACCATATATTTT.

This clonotype was seen many times. CDR3 coding DNA: TGTGCCAGCAGTTACTCCGGGACTAGCGGGCTCGATGAGCAGTTCTTC. Its translation: CASSYSGTSGLDEQFF. The genes are TRBV6-6 and TRBJ2-1; 12 positions agree with TRBD2. This CDR3 is built from 16 residues. V trimming: 0 bases; J trimming: 8 bases; junction bases outside the gene matches: 5. Per the germline V gene, CDR1 is MNHNY and CDR2 is SVGAGI (reference sequence).

In its sample, this clonotype was seen a few times. The chain uses TRBV19 and TRBJ1-2; D is undetermined. V lost 5 bases, J lost 2 bases, and 6 bases lay in between. Germline assignment: CDR1 LNHDA and CDR2 SQIVND (reference sequence). The CDR3 sequence is 12 residues long. The CDR3 nucleotides are TGTGCCAGTAGTCTGGGGAACTATGGCTACACCTTC. This codes for CASSLGNYGYTF.

In its sample, this clonotype was seen a few times. The chain employs TRBV5-5 and TRBJ2-1; 9 bases fit TRBD1. This CDR3 contains 13 residues. V shed 4 bases, J shed 7 bases, and the junction held 3 bases outside the gene matches. Germline CDR1 SGHKS, CDR2 YYEKEE (reference sequence). The CDR3: CASSRDRDNEQFF. The CDR3 nucleotides are TGTGCCAGCAGCCGGGACAGGGATAATGAGCAGTTCTTC.

This clonotype showed up many times. V usage is TRBV29-1 and J usage is TRBJ2-7; D unclear. CDR1 and CDR2 from the germline V gene are SQVTM and ANQGSEA. Trimming took off 4 bases at V and 5 bases at J, with 21 bases between the two ends. The CDR3 spans 15 residues. The CDR3 is CSVGVEGGVWDEQYF. The CDR3 DNA follows: TGCAGCGTTGGGGTTGAAGGTGGGGTCTGGGACGAGCAGTACTTC.

This clonotype has more than one count but fewer than ten. The chain employs TRBV7-6 and TRBJ2-3, with D perhaps TRBD1 or TRBD2 (6 bases each). The V and J ends lost 0 bases and 0 bases respectively, with 13 bases between them. CDR3 size: 17 residues. The V gene's germline CDR1 is SGHVS and CDR2 FNYEAQ. In nucleotides, the CDR3 is TGTGCCAGCAGCTTAGCAGCCACAGGGAGGAGCACAGATACGCAGTATTTT. It yields the protein CASSLAATGRSTDTQYF.

This clonotype came up a few times. The rearrangement uses TRBV7-9 and TRBJ2-3; D ambiguous. The germline V gene has CDR1 SEHNR and CDR2 FQNEAQ (reference sequence). V dropped 1 base and J dropped 1 base, with 12 bases sitting between them. This CDR3 is 16 amino acids long. The DNA for the CDR3 is TGTGCCAGCAGCTTAGATGGACGGCGTCGCACAGATACGCAGTATTTT. Its translation is CASSLDGRRRTDTQYF. The complete variable domain, with remaining parts taken from reference TRBV7-9 and TRBJ2-3, reads DTGVSQNPRHKITKRGQNVTFRCDPISEHNRLYWYRQTLGQGPEFLTYFQNEAQLEKSRLLSDRFSAERPKGSFSTLEIQRTEQGDSAMYLCASSLDGRRRTDTQYFGPGTRLTVL.